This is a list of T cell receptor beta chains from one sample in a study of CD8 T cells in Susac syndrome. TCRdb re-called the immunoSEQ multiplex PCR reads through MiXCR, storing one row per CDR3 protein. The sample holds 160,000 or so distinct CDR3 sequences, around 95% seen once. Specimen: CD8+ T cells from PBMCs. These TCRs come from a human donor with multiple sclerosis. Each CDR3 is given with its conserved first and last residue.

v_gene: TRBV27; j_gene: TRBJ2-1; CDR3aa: CASSSSTGIIPLEQFF
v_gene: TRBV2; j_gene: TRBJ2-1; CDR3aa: CASSEVGASYNEQFF
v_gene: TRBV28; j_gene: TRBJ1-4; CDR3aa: CASSSDREATNEKLFF
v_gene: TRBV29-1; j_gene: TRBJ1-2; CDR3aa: CSVYKGERNGYTF
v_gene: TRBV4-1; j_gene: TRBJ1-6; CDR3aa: CASSQDPDGDSPLHF
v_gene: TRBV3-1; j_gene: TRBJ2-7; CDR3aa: CASSQKIRTGDEQYF
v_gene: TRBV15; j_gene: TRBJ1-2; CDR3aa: CATSRGKGYTF
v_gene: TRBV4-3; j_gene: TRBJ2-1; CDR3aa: CASSQANSNEQFF
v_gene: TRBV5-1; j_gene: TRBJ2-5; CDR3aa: CASSLEGQQQETQYF
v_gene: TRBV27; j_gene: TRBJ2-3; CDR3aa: CASSPGQGYTDTQYF
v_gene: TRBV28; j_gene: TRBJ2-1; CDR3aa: CASSLGYRSYNEQFF
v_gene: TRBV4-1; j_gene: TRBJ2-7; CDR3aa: CASSITPGQYYEQYF
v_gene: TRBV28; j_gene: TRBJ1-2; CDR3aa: CASSLDRRPGYGYTF
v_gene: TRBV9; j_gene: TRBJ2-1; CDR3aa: CASSTSGGAMLEQFF
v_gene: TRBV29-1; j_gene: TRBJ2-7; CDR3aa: CSVVLREGYEQYF
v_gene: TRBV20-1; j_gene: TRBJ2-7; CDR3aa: CSARDPGTNEQYF
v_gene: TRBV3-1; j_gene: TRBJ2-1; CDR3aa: CASSQVAAGLDEQFF
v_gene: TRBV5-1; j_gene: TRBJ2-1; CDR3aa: CASSFAGQYNEQFF
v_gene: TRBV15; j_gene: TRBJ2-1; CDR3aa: CATSSTSGDSYNEQFF
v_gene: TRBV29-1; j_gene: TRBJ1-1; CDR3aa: CSVEESAEAFF
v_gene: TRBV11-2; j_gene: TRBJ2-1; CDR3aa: CASSLETAREPGLAVYNEQFF
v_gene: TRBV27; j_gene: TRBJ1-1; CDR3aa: CASSPRELNTEAFF
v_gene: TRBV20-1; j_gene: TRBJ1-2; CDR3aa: CSATQDANYGYTF
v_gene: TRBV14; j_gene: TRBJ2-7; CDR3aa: CASSLPAHEQYF
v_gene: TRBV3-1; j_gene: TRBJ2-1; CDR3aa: CASSQVPRALLNEQFF
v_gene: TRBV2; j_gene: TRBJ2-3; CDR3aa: CASSETRTDTQYF
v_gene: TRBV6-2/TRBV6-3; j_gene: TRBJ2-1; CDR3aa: CATDLGAGYNEQFF
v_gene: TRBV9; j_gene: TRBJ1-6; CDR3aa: CASSVAGKSNSPLHF
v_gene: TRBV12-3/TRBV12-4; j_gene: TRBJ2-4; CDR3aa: CASSLRGAAAKNIQYF
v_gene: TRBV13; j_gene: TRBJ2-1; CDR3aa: CASTLRGGHHNEQFF
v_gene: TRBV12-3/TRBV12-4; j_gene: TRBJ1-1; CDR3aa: CASSPSTGRNTEAFF
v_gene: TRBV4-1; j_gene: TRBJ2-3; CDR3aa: CASSQGPANPTDTQYF
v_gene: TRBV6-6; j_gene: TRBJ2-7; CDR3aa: CASSPGLTLYEQYF
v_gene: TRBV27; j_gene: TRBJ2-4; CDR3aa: CASKVTMVAAKNIQYF
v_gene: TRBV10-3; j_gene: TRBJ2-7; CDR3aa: CAISYGTVNYEQYF
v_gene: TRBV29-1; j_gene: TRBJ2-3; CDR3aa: CSVEDRGRGDTQYF
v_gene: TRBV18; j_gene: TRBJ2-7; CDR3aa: CASSSQREPSSYEQYF
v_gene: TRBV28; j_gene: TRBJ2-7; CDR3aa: CASSLLPDSPYEQYF
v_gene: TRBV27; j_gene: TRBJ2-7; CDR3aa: CASSYGTGYEQYF
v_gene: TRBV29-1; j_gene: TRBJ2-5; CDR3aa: CSVLAGVLETQYF
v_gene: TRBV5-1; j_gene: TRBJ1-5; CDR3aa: CASSPAPGNIQPQHF